This is a list of T cell receptor beta chains from one sample in a study of T cell changes during pregnancy in multiple sclerosis. Here immunoSEQ multiplex PCR was the method, and the copy in TCRdb shows in-frame clones only, minus some. The sample consists of tens of thousands of clones, under 95% of them appearing once. Sequenced here: peripheral blood, sampled before pregnancy. The source of these receptors is a female donor with multiple sclerosis, enrolled in a pregnancy study. The CDR3 runs from the conserved cysteine through the conserved F or W. The order of the fields is V gene, clone size, D gene, J gene, CDR3 DNA, CDR3 protein. The D gene is left open where the match is weak. Clone sizes are given selectively: once, few, many, or a class where the clone is expanded.

TRBV2	NA	TRBD2	TRBJ2-1	TGTGCCAGCAGGGCTAGCGGGGGGGGGTACAATGAGCAGTTCTTC	CASRASGGGYNEQFF
TRBV11-2	NA	NA	TRBJ2-3	TGTGCCAGCAGCCTTACAGGGATGAGAGATACGCAGTATTTT	CASSLTGMRDTQYF
TRBV7-8	NA	TRBD2	TRBJ2-1	TGTGCCAGCAGCTTCGGCGGGAGTCCCCACAATGAGCAGTTCTTC	CASSFGGSPHNEQFF
TRBV27	NA	TRBD1	TRBJ2-5	TGTGCCAGCAGTCAAGGGACAGCAGAGACCCAGTACTTC	CASSQGTAETQYF
TRBV7-2	NA	NA	TRBJ2-7	TGTGCCAGCAGCTTCAGGCGACCGGCTGGTGGGGAGCAGTACTTC	CASSFRRPAGGEQYF
TRBV5-4	NA	TRBD1	TRBJ2-1	TGTGCCAGCAGCGGAACAGGGGGCGCGGTAGGCAATGAGCAGTTCTTC	CASSGTGGAVGNEQFF
TRBV7-3	NA	TRBD2	TRBJ2-3	TGTGCCAGCAGCTTAACAGGGCTAGCGGGGGGGCTTGGTACGCAGTATTTT	CASSLTGLAGGLGTQYF
TRBV10-3	NA	TRBD2	TRBJ2-3	TGTGCCATCAGTCCGACTAGCGGACACACAGATACGCAGTATTTT	CAISPTSGHTDTQYF
TRBV2	NA	TRBD1	TRBJ1-4	TGTGCCAGCACGGGACAGGGGATGGGAAATGAAAAACTGTTTTTT	CASTGQGMGNEKLFF
TRBV5-1	NA	TRBD1	TRBJ2-3	TGCGCCAGCAGCGTGACAGGGGTAAAAACAGATACGCAGTATTTT	CASSVTGVKTDTQYF
TRBV27	once	NA	TRBJ2-5	TGTGCCAGCCAGCCCCAGGGCGAGTACCAAGAGACCCAGTACTTC	CASQPQGEYQETQYF
TRBV7-7	NA	NA	TRBJ1-2	TGTGCCAGCAGCTTAGGATTAGAAGGGGATGGCTACACCTTC	CASSLGLEGDGYTF
TRBV2	few	NA	TRBJ1-1	TGTGCCAGCCACGGGAGGTTAAGGAACACTGAAGCTTTCTTT	CASHGRLRNTEAFF
TRBV4-1	NA	TRBD1	TRBJ1-1	TGCGCCAGCAGCCAAGAGGACAGGGGGACTGAAGCTTTCTTT	CASSQEDRGTEAFF
TRBV6-5	NA	NA	TRBJ1-3	TGTGCCAGCAGTTACGTAGGAGGGCTCTCTGGAAACACCATATATTTT	CASSYVGGLSGNTIYF
TRBV7-8	NA	NA	TRBJ1-2	TGTGCCAGCAGCTTAGTAGTTGTGGGGACTAAAAACTATGGCTACACCTTC	CASSLVVVGTKNYGYTF
TRBV4-3	NA	TRBD1	TRBJ1-2	TGCGCCAGCAGCCAACCGGGACAGGGATTGATCTATGGCTACACCTTC	CASSQPGQGLIYGYTF
TRBV9	few	TRBD2	TRBJ2-5	TGTGCCAGCAGCGTAGAGACTAGCGGCGCGGGGACCCAGTACTTC	CASSVETSGAGTQYF
TRBV6-6	NA	TRBD2	TRBJ2-2	TGTGCCAGCAGTTACGGGGGGGGTGAGGGGGAGCTGTTTTTT	CASSYGGGEGELFF
TRBV11-3	NA	TRBD1	TRBJ1-2	TGTGCCAGCAGCTTAACAGGGGGCCATGGCTACACCTTC	CASSLTGGHGYTF
TRBV21-1	NA	NA	TRBJ1-1	TGTGCCAGCAGCGTACGGGACAGGGGCCTTGGGAACACTGAAGCTTTCTTT	CASSVRDRGLGNTEAFF
TRBV29-1	NA	NA	TRBJ1-2	TGCAGCCTGGGGGAGGCCTATGGCTACACCTTC	CSLGEAYGYTF
TRBV11-3	once	NA	TRBJ1-1	TGTGCCAGCAGCTTAGATGGACAGAACACTGAAGCTTTCTTT	CASSLDGQNTEAFF
TRBV7-9	NA	NA	TRBJ2-3	TGTGCCAGCAGCGGTCCGGGGATGGCGGGTCCAGATACGCAGTATTTT	CASSGPGMAGPDTQYF
TRBV7-9	once	TRBD1	TRBJ1-1	TGTGCCAGCAGCAAGGGACAGGGGATCTCTGAAGCTTTCTTT	CASSKGQGISEAFF
TRBV19	NA	TRBD1	TRBJ2-1	TGTGCCAGTAGTACCCACAGGGGAAACTACAATGAGCAGTTCTTC	CASSTHRGNYNEQFF
TRBV6-1	NA	TRBD2	TRBJ2-1	TGTGCCAGCAGAAGCGGGGGGGCTTCCTACAATGAGCAGTTCTTC	CASRSGGASYNEQFF
TRBV6-1	NA	TRBD1	TRBJ2-7	TGTGCCAGCAGTGAAGGTACAGGGGGCTTTGACGAGCAGTACTTC	CASSEGTGGFDEQYF
TRBV4-1	NA	TRBD1	TRBJ1-4	TGCGCCAGCAGCTGGGACAGGGGAGGTGAAAAACTGTTTTTT	CASSWDRGGEKLFF
TRBV7-3	NA	NA	TRBJ2-5	TGTGCCAGCAGCTTAGACACCCAAGAGACCCAGTACTTC	CASSLDTQETQYF
TRBV7-2	NA	TRBD2	TRBJ2-1	TGTGCCAGCAGCTTAGACCCAGCGGGGTTTGGTGAGCAGTTCTTC	CASSLDPAGFGEQFF
TRBV7-2	NA	NA	TRBJ2-7	TGTGCCAGCAGCCTCCGGACTGAGGTATCCTACGAGCAGTACTTC	CASSLRTEVSYEQYF
TRBV7-8	NA	NA	TRBJ1-5	TGTGCCAGCAGCTTAAACCCCGACGGAGACTATAGCAATCAGCCCCAGCATTTT	CASSLNPDGDYSNQPQHF
TRBV7-2	NA	NA	TRBJ1-6	TGTGCCAGCAGCCGACAGCGAAGCTCCTATAATTCACCCCTCCACTTT	CASSRQRSSYNSPLHF
TRBV6-5	NA	NA	TRBJ1-1	TGTGCCAGCAGTTACGGGACACGGGAAGCTTTCTTT	CASSYGTREAFF
TRBV15	NA	TRBD1	TRBJ2-7	TGTGCCACCAGCAGACAGGACAGGGAGACACACGAGCAGTACTTC	CATSRQDRETHEQYF
TRBV6-1	NA	NA	TRBJ2-7	TGTGCCAGCAGTGAAACGCTTTGGGACTCCGCCTACGAGCAGTACTTC	CASSETLWDSAYEQYF
TRBV7-9	many	NA	TRBJ2-1	TGTGCCAGCAGCCTGACTAGATACCCTACCGATGAGCAGTTCTTC	CASSLTRYPTDEQFF
TRBV29-1	NA	TRBD1	TRBJ2-7	TGCAGCGTTAGGACAGGCCTACCCTACGAGCAGTACTTC	CSVRTGLPYEQYF
TRBV2	NA	TRBD1	TRBJ1-2	TGTGCCAGCAGTGAGGACAGGTATCGGACCTTC	CASSEDRYRTF
TRBV2	NA	TRBD1	TRBJ2-5	TGTGCCAGCAGTACCCGACAGGGGATGGGAGAGACCCAGTACTTC	CASSTRQGMGETQYF